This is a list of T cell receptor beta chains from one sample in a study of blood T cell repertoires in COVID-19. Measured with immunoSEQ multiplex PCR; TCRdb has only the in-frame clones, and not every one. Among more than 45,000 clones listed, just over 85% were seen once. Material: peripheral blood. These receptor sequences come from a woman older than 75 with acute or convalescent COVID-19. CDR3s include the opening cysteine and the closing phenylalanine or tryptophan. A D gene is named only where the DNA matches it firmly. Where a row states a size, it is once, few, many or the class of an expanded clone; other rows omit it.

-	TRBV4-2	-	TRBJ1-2	CASSPFSGSGGYTF	TGTGCCAGCAGCCCCTTCTCAGGGTCAGGTGGCTACACCTTC
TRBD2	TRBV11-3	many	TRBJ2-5	CASSLGERGQETQYF	TGTGCCAGCAGCTTAGGGGAGCGGGGCCAAGAGACCCAGTACTTC
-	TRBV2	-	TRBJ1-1	CASIEGEGEAFF	TGTGCCAGCATCGAGGGGGAAGGTGAAGCTTTCTTT
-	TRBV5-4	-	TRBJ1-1	CASSLATGLNTEAFF	TGTGCCAGCAGCTTGGCGACAGGACTTAACACTGAAGCTTTCTTT
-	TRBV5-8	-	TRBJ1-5	CASSLLGAQDSNQPQHF	TGTGCCAGCAGCCTTTTGGGGGCACAAGATAGCAATCAGCCCCAGCATTTT
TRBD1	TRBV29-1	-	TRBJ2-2	CSVEVRTGGGGNTGELFF	TGCAGCGTTGAGGTTCGGACAGGGGGCGGTGGGAACACCGGGGAGCTGTTTTTT
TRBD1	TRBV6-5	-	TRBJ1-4	CASRSGTGHNEKLFF	TGTGCCAGCAGGTCTGGGACAGGCCATAATGAAAAACTGTTTTTT
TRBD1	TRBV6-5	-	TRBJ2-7	CASSYDRGLSREQYF	TGTGCCAGCAGTTACGACAGGGGGTTGTCGAGGGAGCAGTACTTC
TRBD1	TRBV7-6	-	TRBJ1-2	CASSPGGGYGYTF	TGTGCCAGTAGTCCAGGGGGTGGATATGGCTACACCTTC
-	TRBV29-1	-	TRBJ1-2	CSVEPGAGYTF	TGCAGCGTAGAGCCAGGGGCCGGCTACACCTTC
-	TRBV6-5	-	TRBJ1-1	CASSRTTGNTEAFF	TGTGCCAGCAGTCGAACGACGGGGAACACTGAAGCTTTCTTT
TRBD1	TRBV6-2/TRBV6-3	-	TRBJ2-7	CASSYSVDRDFYEQYF	TGTGCCAGCAGTTACTCAGTGGACAGGGACTTCTACGAGCAGTACTTC